A selection of T cell receptor beta chains follows, all from one sample in a study of beta chain features in type 1 diabetes. Measured with immunoSEQ multiplex PCR; TCRdb has only the in-frame clones, and not every one. Counted here are 300,000 to 350,000 clones, around 9.3% occurring once; the ten biggest clones make up about 1%. The sequenced material came from central memory CD4+ T cells from blood. These receptor sequences come from a man younger than 40 with type 1 diabetes. Both conserved end residues are part of each CDR3. D genes are given only for firm matches. Clone size is shown for a subset of rows, as once, few, many or a class of expanded clone.

D: -
V: TRBV10-3
size: few
J: TRBJ1-2
length: 14
DNA: TGTGCCATCAGTGTACGGACCGGTGGCTATGGCTACACCTTC
CDR3: CAISVRTGGYGYTF

D: -
V: TRBV25-1
size: -
J: TRBJ2-2
length: 13
DNA: TGTGCCAGCAGTGCCAATTGGGCCGGGGAGCTGTTTTTT
CDR3: CASSANWAGELFF

D: TRBD1
V: TRBV15
size: few
J: TRBJ2-7
length: 15
DNA: TGTGCCACCAGCAGAGGTGGACAGGGGGCCTACGAGCAGTACTTC
CDR3: CATSRGGQGAYEQYF

D: TRBD1
V: TRBV19
size: few
J: TRBJ1-1
length: 16
DNA: TGTGCCAGTAGTATACTGCCGGGACAGTTGGGCACTGAAGCTTTCTTT
CDR3: CASSILPGQLGTEAFF

D: -
V: TRBV19
size: -
J: TRBJ2-1
length: 14
DNA: TGTGCCAGTAGTATAGGAACACTGTACAATGAGCAGTTCTTC
CDR3: CASSIGTLYNEQFF

D: -
V: TRBV5-4
size: -
J: TRBJ2-1
length: 13
DNA: TGTGCCAGCAGCTTTACAGACTACAATGAGCAGTTCTTC
CDR3: CASSFTDYNEQFF

D: TRBD1
V: TRBV6-5
size: few
J: TRBJ1-1
length: 13
DNA: TGTGCCAGTCTGGGACAGCCGAACACTGAAGCTTTCTTT
CDR3: CASLGQPNTEAFF

D: -
V: TRBV5-4
size: -
J: TRBJ2-7
length: 17
DNA: TGTGCCAGCAGCCCCGGAAGATCCTCCGGTCGAACCTACGAGCAGTACTTC
CDR3: CASSPGRSSGRTYEQYF

D: -
V: TRBV2
size: many
J: TRBJ2-7
length: 13
DNA: TGTGCCAGCAGTGGGACAGTCACCTACGAGCAGTACTTC
CDR3: CASSGTVTYEQYF

D: TRBD2
V: TRBV11-2
size: few
J: TRBJ2-1
length: 15
DNA: TGTGCCAGCAGCTTAGACGGGGGGACCTACAATGAGCAGTTCTTC
CDR3: CASSLDGGTYNEQFF

D: TRBD1
V: TRBV2
size: -
J: TRBJ2-3
length: 14
DNA: TGTGCCAGCGGCCGGGACAGCGGCACAGATACGCAGTATTTT
CDR3: CASGRDSGTDTQYF

D: -
V: TRBV4-3
size: -
J: TRBJ1-3
length: 14
DNA: TGCGCCAGCAGCGCCCTACTCACTGGAAACACCATATATTTT
CDR3: CASSALLTGNTIYF

D: TRBD1
V: TRBV28
size: -
J: TRBJ1-3
length: 17
DNA: TGTGCCAGCAGTGGACCCGGACAGGCAAGGCGGGGAGGCACCATATATTTT
CDR3: CASSGPGQARRGGTIYF

D: -
V: TRBV10-3
size: -
J: TRBJ1-2
length: 19
DNA: TGTGCCATCAGTGAGTCACAGATGGGGGGGCGGCCCCATAACTATGGCTACACCTTC
CDR3: CAISESQMGGRPHNYGYTF

D: TRBD1
V: TRBV7-9
size: -
J: TRBJ1-2
length: 15
DNA: TGTGCCAGCAGCACAGGACAGGGCCTAAACTATGGCTACACCTTC
CDR3: CASSTGQGLNYGYTF

D: -
V: TRBV4-3
size: -
J: TRBJ1-2
length: 17
DNA: TGCGCCAGCAGCCAAGATTATTGGGGACACCGTAACTATGGCTACACCTTC
CDR3: CASSQDYWGHRNYGYTF

D: TRBD1
V: TRBV25-1
size: -
J: TRBJ1-2
length: 16
DNA: TGTGCCAGCAGTGAAACAAGGGGGACAGTGGGCTATGGCTACACCTTC
CDR3: CASSETRGTVGYGYTF

D: TRBD2
V: TRBV6-1
size: -
J: TRBJ2-3
length: 19
DNA: TGTGCCAGCAGTGAGGGGTGGAGCGGGGGGGTAGCCGGGGCAGATACGCAGTATTTT
CDR3: CASSEGWSGGVAGADTQYF

D: -
V: TRBV14
size: many
J: TRBJ1-5
length: 12
DNA: TGTGCTCGGACAGTTAGCAATCAGCCCCAGCATTTT
CDR3: CARTVSNQPQHF

D: TRBD2
V: TRBV30
size: -
J: TRBJ2-5
length: 13
DNA: TGTGCCTGGACTAGCGGGGACCAAGAGACCCAGTACTTC
CDR3: CAWTSGDQETQYF

D: TRBD1
V: TRBV29-1
size: -
J: TRBJ2-7
length: 16
DNA: TGCAGCGTTGTGGGCACTACGGGACAGGGGGCGTACGAGCAGTACTTC
CDR3: CSVVGTTGQGAYEQYF

D: TRBD1
V: TRBV28
size: few
J: TRBJ2-5
length: 12
DNA: TGTGCCAGCCACAGGGGACAAGAGACCCAGTACTTC
CDR3: CASHRGQETQYF

D: -
V: TRBV4-1
size: -
J: TRBJ1-1
length: 13
DNA: TGCGCCAGCAGCCAAGGGGAGAACGTCGTAGCTTTCTTT
CDR3: CASSQGENVVAFF

D: -
V: TRBV7-9
size: few
J: TRBJ1-2
length: 13
DNA: TGTGCCAGCAGCGACAGTTACAACTATGGCTACACCTTC
CDR3: CASSDSYNYGYTF

D: TRBD1
V: TRBV11-2
size: few
J: TRBJ1-1
length: 16
DNA: TGTGCCAGCAGCCGGCGACTCGGACAGGGGGCCACTGAAGCTTTCTTT
CDR3: CASSRRLGQGATEAFF

D: TRBD1
V: TRBV7-9
size: few
J: TRBJ2-3
length: 17
DNA: TGTGCCAGCAGCCGTTACAGGGGGGTAATGAGCACAGATACGCAGTATTTT
CDR3: CASSRYRGVMSTDTQYF

D: -
V: TRBV7-2
size: few
J: TRBJ1-5
length: 13
DNA: TGTGCCAGCAGCTTAGGCCAGGGGCAGCCCCAGCATTTT
CDR3: CASSLGQGQPQHF

D: -
V: TRBV10-3
size: -
J: TRBJ2-3
length: 14
DNA: TGTGCCATCAGTGAAGGGCGGATCCCAGATACGCAGTATTTT
CDR3: CAISEGRIPDTQYF

D: TRBD1
V: TRBV28
size: few
J: TRBJ2-7
length: 13
DNA: TGTGCCAGCAGTACGACAGGGCGATACGAGCAGTACTTC
CDR3: CASSTTGRYEQYF

D: -
V: TRBV11-2
size: -
J: TRBJ2-3
length: 16
DNA: TGTGCCAGCAGCTTGCGGCGGGGTCTGGGCACAGATACGCAGTATTTT
CDR3: CASSLRRGLGTDTQYF

D: TRBD1
V: TRBV27
size: few
J: TRBJ2-1
length: 15
DNA: TGTGCCAGCAGTTTATACCGGGACAGACACAATGAGCAGTTCTTC
CDR3: CASSLYRDRHNEQFF

D: -
V: TRBV2
size: -
J: TRBJ1-2
length: 15
DNA: TGTGCCAGCAGTTTTGGGAACACCGAGCTCTATGGCTACACCTTC
CDR3: CASSFGNTELYGYTF

D: -
V: TRBV20-1
size: few
J: TRBJ1-1
length: 11
DNA: TGCAGTGCTAAACCGGGACCTGAAGCTTTCTTT
CDR3: CSAKPGPEAFF

D: -
V: TRBV29-1
size: -
J: TRBJ2-3
length: 14
DNA: TGCAGCGTTGGAGGAAACCTTGGCACAGATACGCAGTATTTT
CDR3: CSVGGNLGTDTQYF

D: TRBD1
V: TRBV25-1
size: few
J: TRBJ2-3
length: 14
DNA: TGTGCCAGCGGGGACAGGGTTCCCACAGATACGCAGTATTTT
CDR3: CASGDRVPTDTQYF

D: -
V: TRBV5-1
size: once
J: TRBJ2-1
length: 15
DNA: TGCGCCAGCAGCTTACCGGCGGGGCTCTACAATGAGCAGTTCTTC
CDR3: CASSLPAGLYNEQFF

D: -
V: TRBV7-8
size: -
J: TRBJ2-1
length: 15
DNA: TGTGCCAGCAGCTTTTCGGCGAGCTCCTACAATGAGCAGTTCTTC
CDR3: CASSFSASSYNEQFF

D: TRBD2
V: TRBV5-1
size: few
J: TRBJ2-1
length: 16
DNA: TGCGCCAGCAGCTCCTCGGGAGCGGGGGGGTACAATGAGCAGTTCTTC
CDR3: CASSSSGAGGYNEQFF

D: TRBD2
V: TRBV7-2
size: few
J: TRBJ2-3
length: 17
DNA: TGTGCCAGCAGCTCCAAGCTAGCGGGGGGTATCACAGATACGCAGTATTTT
CDR3: CASSSKLAGGITDTQYF

D: -
V: TRBV9
size: -
J: TRBJ1-1
length: 15
DNA: TGTGCCAGCAGCTGGGCCCCTGGGGAGAACACTGAAGCTTTCTTT
CDR3: CASSWAPGENTEAFF

D: TRBD1
V: TRBV28
size: -
J: TRBJ2-2
length: 16
DNA: TGTGCCAGCAGGGGACGGACAGGGCCTAACACCGGGGAGCTGTTTTTT
CDR3: CASRGRTGPNTGELFF

D: -
V: TRBV10-2
size: -
J: TRBJ2-3
length: 12
DNA: TGCGCCACCAGCCTTAAGGCCGATACGCAGTATTTT
CDR3: CATSLKADTQYF

D: -
V: TRBV7-2
size: -
J: TRBJ1-1
length: 12
DNA: TGTGCCAGCAGCCCTGGACCTAGGGGAGCTTTCTTT
CDR3: CASSPGPRGAFF

D: TRBD1
V: TRBV7-9
size: few
J: TRBJ2-1
length: 14
DNA: TGTGCCAGCAGCTTCAGGCAGGGGGCGCCTGAGCAGTTCTTC
CDR3: CASSFRQGAPEQFF

D: -
V: TRBV7-9
size: -
J: TRBJ1-3
length: 15
DNA: TGTGCCAGCAGCTTAGGAAGGGACCTTGGAAACACCATATATTTT
CDR3: CASSLGRDLGNTIYF

D: -
V: TRBV5-6
size: many
J: TRBJ2-3
length: 16
DNA: TGTGCCAGCAGCTTGGTCCTGGACCCACTCACAGATACGCAGTATTTT
CDR3: CASSLVLDPLTDTQYF